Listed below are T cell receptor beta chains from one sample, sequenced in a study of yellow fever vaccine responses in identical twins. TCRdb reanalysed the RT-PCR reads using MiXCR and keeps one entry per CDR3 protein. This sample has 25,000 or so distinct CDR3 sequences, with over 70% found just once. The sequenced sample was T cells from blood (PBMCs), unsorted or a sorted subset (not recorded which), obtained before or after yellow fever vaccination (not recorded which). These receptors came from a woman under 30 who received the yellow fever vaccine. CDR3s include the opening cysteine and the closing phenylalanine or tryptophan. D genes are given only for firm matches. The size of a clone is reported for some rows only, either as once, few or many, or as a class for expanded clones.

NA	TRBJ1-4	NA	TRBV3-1	TGTGCCAGCAGCCAATACAATGAAAAACTGTTTTTT	CASSQYNEKLFF
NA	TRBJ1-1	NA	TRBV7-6	TGTGCCAGCAGCTTAGACGGACAGATGAACACTGAAGCTTTCTTT	CASSLDGQMNTEAFF
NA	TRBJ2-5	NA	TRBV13	TGTGCCAGCACCTCCAGGGTTTTGGAGACCCAGTACTTC	CASTSRVLETQYF
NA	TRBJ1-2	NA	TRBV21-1	TGTGCCAGCAGCAAAGGCGACGCTGACTACACCTTC	CASSKGDADYTF
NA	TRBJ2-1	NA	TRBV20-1	TGCAGTGCTAGAGGAGCGGGTCCCTACAATGAGCAGTTCTTC	CSARGAGPYNEQFF
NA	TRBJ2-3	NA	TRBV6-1	TGTGCCAGCAGCCCCGTGGGGTTGGCGACAGATACGCAGTATTTT	CASSPVGLATDTQYF
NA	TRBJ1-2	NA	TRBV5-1	TGCGCCAGCAGCTTGGAATGGGCGGCGAAGGGTAACTATGGCTACACCTTC	CASSLEWAAKGNYGYTF
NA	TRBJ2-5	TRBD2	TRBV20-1	TGCAGTGCTATAGTGTGGCGGGAGGGTGGAGAGACCCAGTACTTC	CSAIVWREGGETQYF
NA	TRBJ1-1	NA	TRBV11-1	TGTGCCAGCAGCCCCCGGGGCCAACCTGAAGCTTTCTTT	CASSPRGQPEAFF
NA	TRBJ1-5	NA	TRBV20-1	TGCAGTGCTGTTACTTATAGCAATCAGCCCCAGCATTTT	CSAVTYSNQPQHF
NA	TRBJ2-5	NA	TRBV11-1	TGTGCCAGCTCTCGGACAGCCCAAGAGACCCAGTACTTC	CASSRTAQETQYF
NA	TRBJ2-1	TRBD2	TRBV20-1	TGCAGTGCTACTGGGACTAGCGACTTCAATGAGCAGTTCTTC	CSATGTSDFNEQFF
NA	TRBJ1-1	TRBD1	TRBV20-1	TGCAGTGCTAAACCACCCGGGACAGGGAACACTGAAGCTTTCTTT	CSAKPPGTGNTEAFF
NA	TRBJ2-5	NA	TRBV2	TGTGCCAGCAGTGATGACAACCAAGAGACCCAGTACTTC	CASSDDNQETQYF
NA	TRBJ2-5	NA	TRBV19	TGTGCCAGTAGTATCCGGGGCGACCAAGAGACCCAGTACTTC	CASSIRGDQETQYF
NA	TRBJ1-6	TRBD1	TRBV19	TGTGCCAGTAGTAGAGGACAGGCAAGCTCCTATAATTCACCCCTCCACTTT	CASSRGQASSYNSPLHF
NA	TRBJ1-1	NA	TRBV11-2	TGTGCCAGCAGCTTCACCTCACCCTTTCAATGGAACACTGAAGCTTTCTTT	CASSFTSPFQWNTEAFF
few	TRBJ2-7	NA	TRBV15	TGTGCCACCAGCCTTGGGCTGGGAGCTCTCCCCTACGAGCAGTACTTC	CATSLGLGALPYEQYF
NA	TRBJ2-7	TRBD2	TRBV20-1	TGCAGTGCTAGAAAGGGACTAGCGGGACTGGGGGAGCAGTACTTC	CSARKGLAGLGEQYF
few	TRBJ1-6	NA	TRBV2	TGTGCCAGCAGTGAAGAAGAACAGCAGGACACCTATAATTCACCCCTCCACTTT	CASSEEEQQDTYNSPLHF
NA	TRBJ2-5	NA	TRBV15	TGTGCCACCAGCAGTAGGGAACAAGAGACCCAGTACTTC	CATSSREQETQYF
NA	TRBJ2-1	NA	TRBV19	TGTGCCAGCCGGTCCTACAATGAGCAGTTCTTC	CASRSYNEQFF
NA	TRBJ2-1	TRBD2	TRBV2	TGTGCCAGCAGTCCGACTAGCGGGAACGGTGAGCAGATCTTC	CASSPTSGNGEQIF
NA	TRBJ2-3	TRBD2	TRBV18	TGTGCCAGCTCACCACGGGAGGGCCGCACAGATACGCAGTATTTT	CASSPREGRTDTQYF
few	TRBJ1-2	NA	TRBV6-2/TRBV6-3	TGTGCCAGCAGTTACACAGCCAACTATGGCTACACCTTC	CASSYTANYGYTF
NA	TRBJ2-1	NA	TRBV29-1	TGCAGCGTGGCCCGGGCCCAGCAAGCCAATGAGCAGTTCTTC	CSVARAQQANEQFF
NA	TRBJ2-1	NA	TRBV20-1	TGCAGTGCTACCCAGGGCCGCGATGAGCAGTTCTTC	CSATQGRDEQFF
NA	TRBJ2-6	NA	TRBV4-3	TGCGCCAGCAGCCAAGAGGGGCCCTCTGGGGCCAACGTCCTGACTTTC	CASSQEGPSGANVLTF
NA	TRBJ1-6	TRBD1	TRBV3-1	TGTGCCAGCAGCCAAGCCGGGACAGGGGGATCCAGTTCACCCCTCCACTTT	CASSQAGTGGSSSPLHF
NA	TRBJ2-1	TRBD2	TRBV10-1	TGCGCCAGCAGTGAGGTGCGGGAGAAGTCCTACAATGAGCAGTTCTTC	CASSEVREKSYNEQFF
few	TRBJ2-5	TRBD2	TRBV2	TGTGCCAGCAAAAAGTCGCGGGGGCAAGAGACCCAGTACTTC	CASKKSRGQETQYF
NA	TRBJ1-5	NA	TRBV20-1	TGCAGTGCTAGAGATGGGCAGCCCCAGCATTTT	CSARDGQPQHF
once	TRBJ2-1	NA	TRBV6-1	TGTGCCACCGGACTCCTCTACAATGAGCAGTTCTTC	CATGLLYNEQFF
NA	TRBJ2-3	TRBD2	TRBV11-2	TGTGCCAGCAGCTTAGGGGGGACTACTACAGATACGCAGTATTTT	CASSLGGTTTDTQYF
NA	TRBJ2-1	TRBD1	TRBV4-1	TGCGCCAGCAGCTCCAACATCGGGACAGAAGCCTACAATGAGCAGTTCTTC	CASSSNIGTEAYNEQFF
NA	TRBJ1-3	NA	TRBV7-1	TGTGCCAGCAGCTCGGCGGCCGGAAACACCATATATTTT	CASSSAAGNTIYF
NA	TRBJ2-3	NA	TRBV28	TGTGCCAGCAGTTTATGGACATGGTCTACTAGCACAGATACGCAGTATTTT	CASSLWTWSTSTDTQYF
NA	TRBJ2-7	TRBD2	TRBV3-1	TGTGCCAGCAGCCAGGGACTAGCGGGAGGCTACGAGCAGTACTTC	CASSQGLAGGYEQYF
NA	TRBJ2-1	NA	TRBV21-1	TGTGCCAGCAGCCGAGTTCTACAGGGGGCATCCAATGAGCAGTTCTTC	CASSRVLQGASNEQFF
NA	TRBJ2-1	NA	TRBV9	TGTGCCAGCAGCGTAGAGGCAGGTTACAATGAGCAGTTCTTC	CASSVEAGYNEQFF
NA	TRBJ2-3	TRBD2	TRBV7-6	TGTGCCAGCAGCGGGTTAGCGGGGACCACAGATACGCAGTATTTT	CASSGLAGTTDTQYF
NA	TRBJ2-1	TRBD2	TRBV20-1	TGCAGTGCTAGAGGCCTAGCGGGAGATATCGATGAGCAGTTCTTC	CSARGLAGDIDEQFF
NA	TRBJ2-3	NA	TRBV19	TGTGCCAGTTCCTCACCTGATATAGATACGCAGTATTTT	CASSSPDIDTQYF
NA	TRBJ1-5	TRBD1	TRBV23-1	TGCGCCAGCAGTCACACGGGACAGGGGCTTAGGGGCAATCAGCCCCAGCATTTT	CASSHTGQGLRGNQPQHF
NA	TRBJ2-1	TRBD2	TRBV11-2	TGTGCCAGCAGCTTATTTGTTGGCGGGGGATCCTACAATGAGCAGTTCTTC	CASSLFVGGGSYNEQFF
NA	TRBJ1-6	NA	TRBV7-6	TGTGCCAGCAGCTTAACCCCAAATAATTCACCCCTCCACTTT	CASSLTPNNSPLHF
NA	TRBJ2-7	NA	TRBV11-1	TGTGCCATTTACGAGCAGTACTTC	CAIYEQYF
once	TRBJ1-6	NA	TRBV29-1	TGCAGCGTTCGACGGGGAGCAGGGAAGAGCTCCTATAATTCACCCCTCCACTTT	CSVRRGAGKSSYNSPLHF